The sequence of this T cell receptor beta chain was determined in a study of cytomegalovirus exposure and HLA in healthy donors. Study conclusions and caveats: In a later analysis, CMV-associated beta chains were mostly HLA-associated, it appeared. Three of the chains that were CMV-associated were confirmed in vitro to be specific for CMV antigens.

A word on this clone: Antigen: not known.

The study ran its PCR with 60 Vbeta and 13 Jbeta primers. The assay was immunoSEQ multiplex PCR, and TCRdb's table has in-frame clones only and misses some. The profile covers roughly 130,000 clones, with around four fifths appearing a single time and under 6% taken by the ten largest. Sequencing was done on a sample of PBMCs. This sequence originates from a young man in good health and CMV-seronegative.

The CDR3 nucleotides read TGTGCCAGCAGCTTAGGACTTGGCGGTCGCTTGGACAATGAGCAGTTCTTC. It codes for CASSLGLGGRLDNEQFF. This sequence joins TRBV7-3 and TRBJ2-1; D might be TRBD2 (5 bases). Between the trimmed V and J ends, which lost 2 bases and 5 bases, there was a span of 19 bases. The CDR3 has 17 residues. Per germline, CDR1 SGHTA and CDR2 FQGTGA.